The clone carrying this T cell receptor beta chain was counted only a few times. Stated time point: pre-sensitization, week 0. The treatment: therapeutic diphenylcyclopropenone sensitization with weekly scalp DPC. People who gave samples had alopecia, were 18 to 70 years old, and were suitable for DPC. Unique molecular identifiers were affixed to discrete cDNA molecules within the library. TCRdb used MiXCR to reprocess the RACE reads, holding one entry per CDR3 protein. The data show about 270,000 distinct CDR3 sequences, approximately 7.5% seen once. The CDR3 has 14 residues. Germline V gene data show CDR1 as LGHNA and CDR2 as YNFKEQ. The V end was cut by 1 base, the J end by 4 bases, with 10 bases between. The data were taken from a study of human T cells and chemical hapten exposure. Study-level background: The patch tests put 0.01% DPC on the skin of the upper back and were read 6 days later.

This sample comprised whole blood, obtained in connection with sensitization to the hapten diphenylcyclopropenone (DPC). The clonotype comes from a man younger than 35 with alopecia areata. Some clones in this sample may be carry-over from other donors' samples. V and J are TRBV4-2 and TRBJ1-2; possible D gene TRBD1, 5 bases. This CDR3 reads CASSQVGGIYGYTF. The CDR3 DNA reads as TGTGCCAGCAGCCAAGTTGGGGGAATCTATGGCTACACCTTC.